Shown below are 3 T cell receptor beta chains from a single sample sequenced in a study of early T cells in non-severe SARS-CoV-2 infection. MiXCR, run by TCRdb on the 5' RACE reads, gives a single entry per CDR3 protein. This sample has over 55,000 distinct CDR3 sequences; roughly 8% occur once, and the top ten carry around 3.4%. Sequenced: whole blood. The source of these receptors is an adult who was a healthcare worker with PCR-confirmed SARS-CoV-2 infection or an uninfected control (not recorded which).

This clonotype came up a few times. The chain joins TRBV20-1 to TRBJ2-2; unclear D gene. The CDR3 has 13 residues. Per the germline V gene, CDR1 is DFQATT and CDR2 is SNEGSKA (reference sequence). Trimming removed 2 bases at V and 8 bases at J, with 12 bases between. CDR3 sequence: CSARSHLRGELFF. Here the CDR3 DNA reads TGCAGTGCTAGAAGCCATCTCAGAGGGGAGCTGTTTTTT.

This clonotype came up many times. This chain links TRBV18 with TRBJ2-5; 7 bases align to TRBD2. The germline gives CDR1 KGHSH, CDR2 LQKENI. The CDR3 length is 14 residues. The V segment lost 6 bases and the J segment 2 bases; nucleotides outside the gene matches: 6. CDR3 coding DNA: TGTGCCAGCTCTCCTAGGGACTATCAAGAGACCCAGTACTTC. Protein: CASSPRDYQETQYF.

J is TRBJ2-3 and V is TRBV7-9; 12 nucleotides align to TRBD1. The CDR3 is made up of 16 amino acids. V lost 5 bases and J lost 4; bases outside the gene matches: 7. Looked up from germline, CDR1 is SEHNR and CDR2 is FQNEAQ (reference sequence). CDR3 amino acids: CASSPGDRGLADTQYF. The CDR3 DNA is TGTGCCAGCAGCCCGGGGGACAGGGGGCTTGCAGATACGCAGTATTTT.